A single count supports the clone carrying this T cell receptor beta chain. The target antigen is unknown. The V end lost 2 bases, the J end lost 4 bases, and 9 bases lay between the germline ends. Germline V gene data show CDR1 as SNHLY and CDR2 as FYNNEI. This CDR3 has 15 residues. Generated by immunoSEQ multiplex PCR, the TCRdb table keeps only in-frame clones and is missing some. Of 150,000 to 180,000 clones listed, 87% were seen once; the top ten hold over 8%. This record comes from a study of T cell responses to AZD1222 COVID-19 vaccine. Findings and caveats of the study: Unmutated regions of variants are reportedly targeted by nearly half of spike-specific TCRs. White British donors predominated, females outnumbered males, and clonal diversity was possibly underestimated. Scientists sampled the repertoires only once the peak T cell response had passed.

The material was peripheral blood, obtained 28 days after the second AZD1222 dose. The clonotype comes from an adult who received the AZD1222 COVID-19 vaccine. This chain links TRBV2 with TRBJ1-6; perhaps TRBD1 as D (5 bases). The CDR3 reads CASSETGPYNSPLHF. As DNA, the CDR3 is TGTGCCAGCAGTGAAACAGGTCCTTATAATTCACCCCTCCACTTT. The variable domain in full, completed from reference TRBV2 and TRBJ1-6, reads EPEVTQTPSHQVTQMGQEVILRCVPISNHLYFYWYRQILGQKVEFLVSFYNNEISEKSEIFDDQFSVERPDGSNFTLKIRSTKLEDSAMYFCASSETGPYNSPLHFGNGTRLTVT.